This T cell receptor (beta chain) was identified in a study of blood T cells in healthy people across ages. Details on this clonotype: This may arise from a read error, as a much more abundant clone is one base away.

J gave up 4 bases and V 2 bases, and 0 bases lay outside the gene matches. The CDR3 spans 14 residues. Germline CDR1 MNHEY, CDR2 SVGAGI. Using a J-beta primer mix together with a sample-barcoded 5' primer, a second PCR was run for roughly 7 to 12 cycles. TCRdb ran MiXCR on the 5' RACE reads and lists one entry per CDR3 protein. The data show 1.6 million or so distinct CDR3 sequences, roughly a third seen once. This sequence joins TRBV6-5 and TRBJ1-1; 11 positions agree with TRBD1. This receptor was identified in a woman aged 30 to 39 in good health. The specimen was blood. The CDR3, as DNA: TGTGCCAGCAGTTACGGGACAGGGGGCACTGAAGCTTTCTTT. The encoded protein is CASSYGTGGTEAFF.